This T cell receptor beta chain was captured in a study of PD-L1 blockade in urothelial cancer. At the level of the study: Treatment start was followed by blood analysis at 3 weeks (second dose) and again at 6 weeks.

Each patient presented with locally advanced or metastatic urothelial carcinoma. The repertoire was sequenced with immunoSEQ multiplex PCR; TCRdb's copy has only in-frame clones and lacks some. The table lists about 88,000 clones, 90% to 95% of them singletons. Unmatched junction bases numbered 5, after V lost 5 bases and J lost 0 bases. In germline, CDR1 is GTSNPN, CDR2 SVGIG (reference sequence). This CDR3 comprises 14 residues. This receptor was obtained from a man between 60 and 75 years old with urothelial cancer. This specimen was PBMCs, taken around atezolizumab (anti-PD-L1) treatment. The chain couples TRBV30 to TRBJ2-3, with 7 bases that match TRBD2. The CDR3 loop reads CAWASGISTDTQYF. The CDR3 DNA follows: TGTGCCTGGGCGAGCGGGATTAGCACAGATACGCAGTATTTT.